This T cell receptor beta chain is from a study of T cells in Graves' hyperthyroidism and ophthalmopathy. This clonotype occurred many times. An end of the junction differs from the germline gene, which may be a read error. Regions amplified from RNA transcripts were the TCR beta CDR3 regions. With the HTBI primer set, the TCR CDR3 went through a first round of RT-PCR. TCRdb redid the calling of the multiplex PCR reads with MiXCR, one entry per CDR3 protein. The sample has 490,000 or so distinct CDR3 sequences; about 20% are singletons. The germline CDR1 and CDR2 sequences are SNHLY and FYNNEI. This CDR3 contains 15 residues. Ophthalmopathy in the patients scored at least 3 on Clinical Activity Score and at least 4 on NOSPECS grade, lasting under 3 months. The study left out patients who had uncontrolled infection, other autoimmune disease, pregnancy or lactation. Clinical symptoms, serum thyroxine, TRAb, thyroid ultrasound and orbital computed tomography informed diagnoses.

The TCR comes from a woman aged 70 to 79 with Graves' ophthalmopathy. V usage is TRBV2 and J usage is TRBJ2-2, with TRBD2 as a possible D gene (6 bases). Sequences were obtained from blood. The CDR3 bases are TGTGCCAGCAGTGCGGACCAGGGACTTGATGGGGAACTGTTTTTT. As protein: CASSADQGLDGELFF.